The entry that follows covers one T cell receptor beta chain sequence. The sample belongs to a study of T cell changes during pregnancy in multiple sclerosis. Method: immunoSEQ multiplex PCR; TCRdb's copy keeps in-frame clones and lacks some. Counted here are around 59,000 clones, over 90% occurring once; the ten biggest clones make up around 0.93%. The germline V gene encodes CDR1 DFQATT and CDR2 SNEGSKA (reference sequence). This CDR3 comprises 11 residues. V lost 6 bases to trimming and J lost 4 bases, with 10 bases between them. This sample comprised peripheral blood, obtained in the first trimester of pregnancy. The chain couples TRBV20-1 to TRBJ2-7; possible D gene TRBD2, 5 bases. The clonotype comes from a female donor with multiple sclerosis, enrolled in a pregnancy study. The CDR3, as DNA: TGCAGTGCACAAAGAGGGTACGAGCAGTACTTC. Translated: CSAQRGYEQYF.